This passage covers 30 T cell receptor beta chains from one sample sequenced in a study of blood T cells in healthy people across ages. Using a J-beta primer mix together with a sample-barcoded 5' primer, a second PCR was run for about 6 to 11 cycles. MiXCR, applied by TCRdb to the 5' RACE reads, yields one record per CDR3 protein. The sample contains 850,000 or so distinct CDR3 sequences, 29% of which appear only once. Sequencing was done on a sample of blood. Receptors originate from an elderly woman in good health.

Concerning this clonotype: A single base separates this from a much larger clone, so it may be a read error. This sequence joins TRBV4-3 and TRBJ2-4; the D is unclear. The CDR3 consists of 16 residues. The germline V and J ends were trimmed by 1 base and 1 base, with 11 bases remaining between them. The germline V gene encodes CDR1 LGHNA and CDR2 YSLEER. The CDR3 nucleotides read TGCGCCAGCAGCCAAGTGATGGGATTGGCCAAAAACATTCAGTACTTC. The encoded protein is CASSQVMGLAKNIQYF.

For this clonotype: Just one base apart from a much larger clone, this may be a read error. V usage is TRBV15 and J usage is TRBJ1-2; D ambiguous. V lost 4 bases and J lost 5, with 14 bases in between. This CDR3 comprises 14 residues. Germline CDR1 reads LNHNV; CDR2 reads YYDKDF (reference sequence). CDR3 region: CATSTIAGYYGYTF. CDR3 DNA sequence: TGTGCCACCAGCACGATAGCAGGTTATTATGGCTACACCTTC.

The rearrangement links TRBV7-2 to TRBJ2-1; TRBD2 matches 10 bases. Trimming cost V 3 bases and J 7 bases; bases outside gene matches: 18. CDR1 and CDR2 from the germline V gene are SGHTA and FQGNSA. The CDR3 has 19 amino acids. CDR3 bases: TGTGCCAGCAGCTTGGGTAACCTGGGGCTAGCGGGGGTCATTAATGAGCAGTTCTTC. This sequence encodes CASSLGNLGLAGVINEQFF.

CDR3 DNA sequence: TGTGCCAGCAGCTCGGCGGGATCCGCCACAGATACGCAGTATTTT. Its translation: CASSSAGSATDTQYF. This chain uses TRBV7-9 with TRBJ2-3, with D possibly being TRBD2 (6 bases). Deletions cut 4 bases from V and 2 bases from J, with 13 bases between. Germline values: CDR1 SEHNR, CDR2 FQNEAQ (reference sequence). The CDR3 runs 15 residues.

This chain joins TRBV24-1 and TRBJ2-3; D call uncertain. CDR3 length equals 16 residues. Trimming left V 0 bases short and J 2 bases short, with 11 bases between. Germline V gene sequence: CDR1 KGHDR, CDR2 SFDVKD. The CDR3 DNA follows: TGTGCCACCAGTGATTTGAATGGGCCGATCACAGATACGCAGTATTTT. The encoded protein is CATSDLNGPITDTQYF.

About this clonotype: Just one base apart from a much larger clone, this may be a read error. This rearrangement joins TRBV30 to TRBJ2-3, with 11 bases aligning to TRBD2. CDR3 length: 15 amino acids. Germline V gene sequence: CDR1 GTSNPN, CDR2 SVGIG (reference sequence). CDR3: CAWSLGLAGTDTHYF. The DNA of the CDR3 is TGTGCCTGGAGTCTAGGACTAGCGGGTACAGATACGCACTATTTT.

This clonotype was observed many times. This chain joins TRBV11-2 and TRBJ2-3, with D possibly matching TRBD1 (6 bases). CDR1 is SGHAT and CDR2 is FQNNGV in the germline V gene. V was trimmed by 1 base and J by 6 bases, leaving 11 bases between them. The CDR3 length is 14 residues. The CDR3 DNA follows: TGTGCCAGCAGCTTAGGACAGGACGGGGATACGCAGTATTTT. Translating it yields CASSLGQDGDTQYF.

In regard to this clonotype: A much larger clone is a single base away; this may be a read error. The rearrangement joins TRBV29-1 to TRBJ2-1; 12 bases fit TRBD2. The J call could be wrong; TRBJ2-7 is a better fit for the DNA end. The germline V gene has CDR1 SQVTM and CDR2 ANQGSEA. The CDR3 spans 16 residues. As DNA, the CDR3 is TGCAGCGTTGATGTGACTAGCGGGAGCTCCTACAATGAGCAGTACTTC. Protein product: CSVDVTSGSSYNEQYF.

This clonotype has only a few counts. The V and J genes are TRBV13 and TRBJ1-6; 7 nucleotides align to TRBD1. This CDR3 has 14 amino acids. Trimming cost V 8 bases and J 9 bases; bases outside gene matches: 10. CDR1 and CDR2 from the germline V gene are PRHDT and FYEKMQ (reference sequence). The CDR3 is CASRPRQGGSPLHF. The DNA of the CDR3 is TGTGCCAGCCGGCCGAGACAGGGTGGTTCACCCCTCCACTTT.

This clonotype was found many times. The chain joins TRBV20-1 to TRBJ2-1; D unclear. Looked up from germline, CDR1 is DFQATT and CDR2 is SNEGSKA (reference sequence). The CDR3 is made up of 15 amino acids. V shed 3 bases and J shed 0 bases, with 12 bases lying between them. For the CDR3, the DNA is TGCAGTGCTAGTCCCGGGTCGGGCTCCTACAATGAGCAGTTCTTC. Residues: CSASPGSGSYNEQFF.

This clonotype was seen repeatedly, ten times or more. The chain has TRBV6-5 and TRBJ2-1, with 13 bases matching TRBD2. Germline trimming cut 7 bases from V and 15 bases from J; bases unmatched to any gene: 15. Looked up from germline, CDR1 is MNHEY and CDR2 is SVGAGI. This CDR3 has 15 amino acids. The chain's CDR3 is CASTRTQTSGGSWFF. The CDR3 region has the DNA TGTGCCAGCACCCGAACCCAGACTAGCGGGGGGTCTTGGTTCTTC.

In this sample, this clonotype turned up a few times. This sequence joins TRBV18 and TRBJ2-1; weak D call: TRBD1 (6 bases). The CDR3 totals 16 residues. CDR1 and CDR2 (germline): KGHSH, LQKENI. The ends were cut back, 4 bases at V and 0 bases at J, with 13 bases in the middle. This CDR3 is CASSQLRGFSYNEQFF. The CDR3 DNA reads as TGTGCCAGCTCACAACTCAGGGGTTTCTCCTACAATGAGCAGTTCTTC.

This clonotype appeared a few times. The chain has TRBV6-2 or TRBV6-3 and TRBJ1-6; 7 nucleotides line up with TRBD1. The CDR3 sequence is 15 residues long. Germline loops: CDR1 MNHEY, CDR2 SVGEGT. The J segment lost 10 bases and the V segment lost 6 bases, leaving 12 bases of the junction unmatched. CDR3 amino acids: CASSRRQGYDSPLHF. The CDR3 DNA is TGTGCCAGCAGCCGACGACAGGGCTACGACTCACCCCTCCACTTT.

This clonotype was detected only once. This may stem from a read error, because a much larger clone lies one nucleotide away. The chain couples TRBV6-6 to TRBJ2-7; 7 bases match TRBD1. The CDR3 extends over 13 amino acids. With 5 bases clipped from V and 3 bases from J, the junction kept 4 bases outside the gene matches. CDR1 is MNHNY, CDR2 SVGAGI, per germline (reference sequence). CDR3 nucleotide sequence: TGTGCCAGCAGTCATTGGGACAGCTACGAGCAGTACTTC. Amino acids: CASSHWDSYEQYF.

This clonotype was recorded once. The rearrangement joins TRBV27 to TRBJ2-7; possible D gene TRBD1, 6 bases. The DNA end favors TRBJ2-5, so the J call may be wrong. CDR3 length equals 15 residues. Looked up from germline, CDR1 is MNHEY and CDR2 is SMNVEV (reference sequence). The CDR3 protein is CASSLVGLTGETQYF. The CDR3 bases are TGTGCCAGCAGTTTAGTAGGGCTTACAGGGGAGACCCAGTACTTC.

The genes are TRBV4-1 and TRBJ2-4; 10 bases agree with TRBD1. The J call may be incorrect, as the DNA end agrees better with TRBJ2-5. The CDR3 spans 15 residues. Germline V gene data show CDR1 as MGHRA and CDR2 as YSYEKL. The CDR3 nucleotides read TGCGCCAGCAGCCAACTGGACAGGGGGGCGGAGACCCAGTACTTC. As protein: CASSQLDRGAETQYF.

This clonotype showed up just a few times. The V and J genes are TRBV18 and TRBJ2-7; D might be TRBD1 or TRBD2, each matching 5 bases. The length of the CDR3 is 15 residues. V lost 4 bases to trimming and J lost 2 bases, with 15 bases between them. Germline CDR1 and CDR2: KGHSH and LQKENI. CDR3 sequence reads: CASSLPGAVPYEQYF. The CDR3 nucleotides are TGTGCCAGCTCACTACCCGGGGCCGTCCCCTACGAGCAGTACTTC.

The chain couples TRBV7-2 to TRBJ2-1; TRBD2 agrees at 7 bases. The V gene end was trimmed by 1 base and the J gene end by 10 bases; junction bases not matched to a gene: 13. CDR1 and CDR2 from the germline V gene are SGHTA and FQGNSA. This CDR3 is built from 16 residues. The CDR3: CASSLGRAGTNYEQFF. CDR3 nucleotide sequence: TGTGCCAGCAGCTTAGGACGAGCGGGGACTAACTACGAGCAGTTCTTC.

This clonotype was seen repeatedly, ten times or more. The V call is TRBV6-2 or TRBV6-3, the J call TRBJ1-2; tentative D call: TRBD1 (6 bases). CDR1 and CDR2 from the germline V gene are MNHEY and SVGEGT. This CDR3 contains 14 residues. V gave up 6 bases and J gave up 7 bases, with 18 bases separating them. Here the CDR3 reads CASRTSTGMIGYTF. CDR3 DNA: TGTGCCAGCAGAACCTCAACAGGGATGATTGGCTACACCTTC.

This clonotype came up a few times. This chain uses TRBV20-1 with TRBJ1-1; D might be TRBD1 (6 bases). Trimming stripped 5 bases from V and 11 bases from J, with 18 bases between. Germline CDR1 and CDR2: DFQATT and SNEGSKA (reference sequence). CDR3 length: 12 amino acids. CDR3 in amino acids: CSAHRKGGLAFF. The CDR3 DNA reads TGCAGTGCTCACCGTAAGGGGGGCCTGGCTTTCTTT.

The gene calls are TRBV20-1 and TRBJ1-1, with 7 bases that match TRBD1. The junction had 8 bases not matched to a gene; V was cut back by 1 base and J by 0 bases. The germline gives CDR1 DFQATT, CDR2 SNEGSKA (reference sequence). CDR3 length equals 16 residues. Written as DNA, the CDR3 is TGCAGTGCTAGAGGCGTTCAAGGGGGCATGAACACTGAAGCTTTCTTT. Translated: CSARGVQGGMNTEAFF.

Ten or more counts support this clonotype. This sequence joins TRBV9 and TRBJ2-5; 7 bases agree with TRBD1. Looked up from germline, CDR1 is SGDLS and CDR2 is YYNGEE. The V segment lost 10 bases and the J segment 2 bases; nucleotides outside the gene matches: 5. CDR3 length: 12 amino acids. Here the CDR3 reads CAGKTGQETQYF. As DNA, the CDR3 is TGTGCCGGAAAGACAGGGCAAGAGACCCAGTACTTC.

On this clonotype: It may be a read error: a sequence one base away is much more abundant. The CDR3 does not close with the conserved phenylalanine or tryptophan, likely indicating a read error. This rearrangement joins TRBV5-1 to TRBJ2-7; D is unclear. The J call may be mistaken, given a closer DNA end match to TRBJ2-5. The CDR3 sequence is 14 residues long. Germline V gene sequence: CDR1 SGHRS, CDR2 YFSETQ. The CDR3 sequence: CASSLVLRTETQYL. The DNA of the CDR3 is TGCGCCAGCAGCTTGGTGTTGCGTACAGAGACCCAGTACTTA.

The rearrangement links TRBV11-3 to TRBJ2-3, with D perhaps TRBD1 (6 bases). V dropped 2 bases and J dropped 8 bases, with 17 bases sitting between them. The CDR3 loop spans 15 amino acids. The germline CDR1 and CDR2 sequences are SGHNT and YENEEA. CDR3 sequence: CASSLQQGFGGTQYF. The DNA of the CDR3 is TGTGCCAGCAGCTTACAACAGGGTTTTGGGGGTACGCAGTATTTT. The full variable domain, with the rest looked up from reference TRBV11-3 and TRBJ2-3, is EAGVVQSPRYKIIEKKQPVAFWCNPISGHNTLYWYLQNLGQGPELLIRYENEEAVDDSQLPKDRFSAERLKGVDSTLKIQPAELGDSAVYLCASSLQQGFGGTQYFGPGTRLTVL.

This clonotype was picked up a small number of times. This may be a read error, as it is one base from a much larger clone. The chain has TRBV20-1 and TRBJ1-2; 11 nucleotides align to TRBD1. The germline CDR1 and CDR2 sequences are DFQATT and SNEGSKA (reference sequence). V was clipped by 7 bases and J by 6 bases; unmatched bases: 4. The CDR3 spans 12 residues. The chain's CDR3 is CSVGTGGDGYTF. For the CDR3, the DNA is TGCAGTGTGGGGACAGGGGGAGATGGCTACACCTTC.

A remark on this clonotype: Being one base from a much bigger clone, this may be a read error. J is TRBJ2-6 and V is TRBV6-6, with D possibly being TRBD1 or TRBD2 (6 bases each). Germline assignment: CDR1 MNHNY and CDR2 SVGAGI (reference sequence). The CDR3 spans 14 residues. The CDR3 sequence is CASSGGGGANVRTF. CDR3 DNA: TGTGCCAGCAGTGGAGGGGGTGGGGCCAACGTCCGGACTTTC.

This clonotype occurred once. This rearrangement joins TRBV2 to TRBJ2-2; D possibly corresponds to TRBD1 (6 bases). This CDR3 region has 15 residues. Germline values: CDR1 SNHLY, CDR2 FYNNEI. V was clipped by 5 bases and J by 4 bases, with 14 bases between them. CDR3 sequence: CASSQDRTTTGELFF. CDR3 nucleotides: TGTGCCAGCAGTCAAGACAGGACCACCACCGGGGAGCTGTTTTTT.

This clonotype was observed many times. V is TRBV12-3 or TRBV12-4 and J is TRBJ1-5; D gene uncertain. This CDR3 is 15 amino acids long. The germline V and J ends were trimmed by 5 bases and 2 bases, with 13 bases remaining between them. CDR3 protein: CASSQSLRGNQPQHF. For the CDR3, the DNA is TGTGCCAGCAGTCAAAGTCTTAGGGGCAATCAGCCCCAGCATTTT.

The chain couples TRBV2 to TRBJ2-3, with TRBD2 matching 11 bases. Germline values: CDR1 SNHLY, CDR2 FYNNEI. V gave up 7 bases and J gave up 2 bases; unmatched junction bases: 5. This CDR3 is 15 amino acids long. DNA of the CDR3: TGTGCCAGCAAGAGACTAGCGGGATCCACAGATACGCAGTATTTT. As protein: CASKRLAGSTDTQYF. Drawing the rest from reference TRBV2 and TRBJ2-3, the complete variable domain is EPEVTQTPSHQVTQMGQEVILRCVPISNHLYFYWYRQILGQKVEFLVSFYNNEISEKSEIFDDQFSVERPDGSNFTLKIRSTKLEDSAMYFCASKRLAGSTDTQYFGPGTRLTVL.

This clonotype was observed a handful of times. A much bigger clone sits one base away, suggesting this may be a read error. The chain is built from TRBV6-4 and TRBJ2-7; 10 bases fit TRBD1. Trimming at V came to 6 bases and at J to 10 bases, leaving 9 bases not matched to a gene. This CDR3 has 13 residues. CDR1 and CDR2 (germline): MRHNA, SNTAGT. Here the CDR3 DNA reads TGTGCCAGCAGCTGGACAGGGGGAGAGGCCCAGTACTTC. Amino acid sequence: CASSWTGGEAQYF.